The TCR beta chain under discussion was sequenced for a study of shared clonotypes between healthy human individuals. Points from the study as a whole: Clonotype sharing among donors, it was expected, would be affected by sequencing depth.

Of note for this clone: The antigen remains undetermined.

CDR1 LNHDA and CDR2 SQIVND come from the germline V gene (reference sequence). Trimming pared 8 bases from V and 6 bases from J, leaving 8 bases between. This CDR3 comprises 12 residues. Researchers divided each subset's genomic DNA evenly across several immunoSEQ plates. Using immunoSEQ multiplex PCR, the repertoire was profiled, and TCRdb retains in-frame clones only, with some absent. The table records millions of clones, about 92% of them present only once. The material sequenced was naive CD4+ T cells sorted from blood. The subset was: CD45RA+ positively selected. This receptor was obtained from a man aged 18 to 35 in good health. The rearrangement joins TRBV19 to TRBJ1-6; D is unclear. As DNA, the CDR3 is TGTGCCAGTGGACTAATTAATTCACCCCTCCACTTT. As protein: CASGLINSPLHF.